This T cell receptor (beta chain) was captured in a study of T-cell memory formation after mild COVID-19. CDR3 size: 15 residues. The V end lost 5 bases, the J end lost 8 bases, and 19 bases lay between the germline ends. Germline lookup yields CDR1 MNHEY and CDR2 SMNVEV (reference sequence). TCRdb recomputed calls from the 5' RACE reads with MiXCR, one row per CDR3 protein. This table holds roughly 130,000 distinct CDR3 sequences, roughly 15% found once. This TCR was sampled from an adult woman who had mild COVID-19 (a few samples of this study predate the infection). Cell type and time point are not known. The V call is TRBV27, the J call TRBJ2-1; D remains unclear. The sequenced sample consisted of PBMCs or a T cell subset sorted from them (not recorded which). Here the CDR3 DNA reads TGTGCCAGCAGTCCCCGGCAACCCCGGAGCGATGAGCAGTTCTTC. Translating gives CASSPRQPRSDEQFF.